A selection of T cell receptor beta chains follows, all from one sample in a study of blood T cell repertoires in COVID-19. Generated by immunoSEQ multiplex PCR, the TCRdb table keeps only in-frame clones and is missing some. The sample has about 270,000 clones, roughly nine tenths seen once. What was sequenced was peripheral blood. Source of these receptors: a woman younger than 45 with COVID-19, enrolled during active disease. The CDR3 runs from the conserved cysteine through the conserved F or W. D genes are given only for firm matches. Rows give clone size only sometimes, using once, few, many, or a class for an expanded clone.

>TRBV30|TRBJ1-2|NA|9|NA
CASDYGYTF
TGTGCCTCGGACTATGGCTACACCTTC
>TRBV10-1|TRBJ2-1|NA|14|NA
CASSESPGIDEQFF
TGCGCCAGCAGTGAGTCGCCCGGGATCGATGAGCAGTTCTTC
>TRBV3-1/TRBV3-2|TRBJ2-1|NA|16|TRBD1
CASSQFGTVSYNEQFF
TGTGCCAGCAGCCAATTTGGGACAGTGTCCTACAATGAGCAGTTCTTC
>TRBV30|TRBJ1-1|NA|16|NA
CAWSVLGTPGSTEAFF
TGTGCCTGGAGTGTATTAGGGACGCCCGGGAGCACTGAAGCTTTCTTT
>TRBV25-1|TRBJ2-7|NA|13|NA
CASSELLGAEQYF
TGTGCCAGCAGTGAATTACTAGGAGCCGAGCAGTACTTC
>TRBV28|TRBJ1-4|NA|14|NA
CASSLPDRNEKLFF
TGTGCCAGCAGTTTACCCGACAGGAATGAAAAACTGTTTTTT
>TRBV6-2/TRBV6-3|TRBJ1-6|NA|15|TRBD1
CASSYLGTGQAPLHF
TGTGCCAGCAGTTACCTAGGGACAGGCCAAGCACCCCTCCACTTT
>TRBV28|TRBJ2-7|NA|15|NA
CASSSPAGVSYEQYF
TGTGCCAGCAGTTCCCCCGCAGGGGTCTCCTACGAGCAGTACTTC
>TRBV5-1|TRBJ2-5|NA|14|NA
CASSQGTFQETQYF
TGCGCCAGTTCGCAGGGGACCTTTCAAGAGACCCAGTACTTC
>TRBV27|TRBJ1-2|NA|13|TRBD1
CATGTGKNYGYTF
TGTGCCACGGGGACAGGGAAAAACTATGGCTACACCTTC
>TRBV28|TRBJ2-1|NA|15|NA
CASSLQGSRWNEQFF
TGTGCCAGCAGTTTACAGGGAAGTCGGTGGAATGAGCAGTTCTTC
>TRBV2|TRBJ2-2|NA|15|NA
CASRPGKPNTGELFF
TGTGCCAGCCGACCAGGCAAACCGAACACCGGGGAGCTGTTTTTT
>TRBV7-6|TRBJ2-3|NA|15|NA
CASSLALGGTDTQYF
TGTGCCAGCAGCTTAGCGTTAGGGGGCACAGATACGCAGTATTTT
>TRBV4-1|TRBJ1-1|once|16|TRBD1
CASSQEWTGEDTEAFF
TGCGCCAGCAGCCAAGAGTGGACAGGGGAAGACACTGAAGCTTTCTTT
>TRBV18|TRBJ2-3|NA|16|TRBD2
CASSPGLAGGLDTQYF
TGTGCCAGCTCACCCGGACTAGCCGGGGGACTAGATACGCAGTATTTT
>TRBV18|TRBJ1-1|NA|14|NA
CASSPDVSGSEAFF
TGTGCCAGCTCACCGGATGTCAGCGGTTCTGAAGCTTTCTTT
>TRBV11-2|TRBJ2-2|NA|15|TRBD2
CASRLLAGSTGELFF
TGTGCCAGCAGGTTACTAGCGGGGAGCACCGGGGAGCTGTTTTTT
>TRBV19|TRBJ1-4|NA|14|TRBD1
CASSPGQTNEKLFF
TGTGCCAGTAGTCCGGGACAGACTAATGAAAAACTGTTTTTT
>TRBV6-5|TRBJ2-5|NA|15|TRBD2
CASSLGLNHGETQYF
TGTGCCAGCAGTTTGGGACTAAATCACGGGGAGACCCAGTACTTC
>TRBV5-5|TRBJ1-1|NA|15|NA
CASSLERIMNTEAFF
TGTGCCAGCAGCTTGGAGCGCATCATGAACACTGAAGCTTTCTTT
>TRBV5-4|TRBJ2-3|NA|17|TRBD2
CASSVGTSGVYTDTQYF
TGTGCCAGCAGCGTGGGGACTAGCGGGGTATACACAGATACGCAGTATTTT
>TRBV15|TRBJ2-2|NA|14|NA
CATSKTRGTGELFF
TGTGCCACCAGCAAGACCAGAGGAACCGGGGAGCTGTTTTTT
>TRBV19|TRBJ1-6|NA|16|TRBD1
CASRGTALSYNSPLHF
TGTGCCAGTAGGGGGACAGCGCTCTCCTATAATTCACCCCTCCACTTT